Following are 32 T cell receptor beta chains from one sample sequenced in a study of T cell clonotyping in hematopoietic cell transplantation. Generated by immunoSEQ multiplex PCR, the TCRdb table keeps only in-frame clones and is missing some. This sample has about 5,100 clones, with 25% to 40% found just once. The time point here: recipient sample about 28 days before transplant, after cytoreduction. The source material was peripheral blood mononuclear cells, sampled before stem cell transplant. Receptors originate from a man aged 50 to 59 with myelofibrosis. Some clones in this sample may be carry-over from other donors' samples.

In its sample, this clone was seen a few times. The J gene is TRBJ1-1, the V gene TRBV6-5; no definite D call. The CDR3 has 11 residues. Germline assignment: CDR1 MNHEY and CDR2 SVGAGI. V dropped 5 bases and J dropped 2 bases, with 3 bases sitting between them. The CDR3 DNA sequence: TGTGCCAGCAGTCACAACACTGAAGCTTTCTTT. The encoded protein is CASSHNTEAFF.

This rearrangement joins TRBV5-6 to TRBJ1-1; TRBD1 matches 9 bases. Per germline, CDR1 SGHDT and CDR2 YYEEEE. V lost 2 bases, J lost 5 bases, and 4 bases stayed unmatched. The CDR3 covers 14 residues. The CDR3 DNA follows: TGTGCCAGCAGCTTCGGACAGGGGTCTACTGAAGCTTTCTTT. This sequence encodes CASSFGQGSTEAFF. Full variable domain (missing parts from reference TRBV5-6 and TRBJ1-1): DAGVTQSPTHLIKTRGQQVTLRCSPKSGHDTVSWYQQALGQGPQFIFQYYEEEERQRGNFPDRFSGHQFPNYSSELNVNALLLGDSALYLCASSFGQGSTEAFFGQGTRLTVV.

The chain links TRBV28 to TRBJ2-7; 7 bases are shared with TRBD2. The CDR3 is 14 residues long. V gave up 5 bases and J gave up 6 bases; unmatched junction bases: 10. Germline-derived CDR1 and CDR2 are MDHEN and SYDVKM. The CDR3 region is CASSPRGGVGEQYF. Written as DNA, the CDR3 is TGTGCCAGCAGTCCCCGGGGAGGGGTGGGCGAGCAGTACTTC. Combining the CDR3 with reference TRBV28 and TRBJ2-7 gives the whole variable domain DVKVTQSSRYLVKRTGEKVFLECVQDMDHENMFWYRQDPGLGLRLIYFSYDVKMKEKGDIPEGYSVSREKKERFSLILESASTNQTSMYLCASSPRGGVGEQYFGPGTRLTVT.

This clone was counted a few times. This rearrangement joins TRBV5-6 to TRBJ1-6, with 8 bases that match TRBD1. This CDR3 is 14 amino acids long. Losses at the gene ends were 6 bases for V and 9 bases for J; bases not matched to a gene: 8. Germline lookup yields CDR1 SGHDT and CDR2 YYEEEE. The CDR3 protein is CASNLGQGGSPLHF. CDR3 sequence (DNA): TGTGCCAGCAACCTAGGACAGGGAGGTTCACCCCTCCACTTT.

The chain is built from TRBV30 and TRBJ1-5; TRBD1 matches 8 bases. CDR3 length equals 13 residues. Germline V gene sequence: CDR1 GTSNPN, CDR2 SVGIG (reference sequence). After removal of 1 base from V and 8 bases from J, the junction contained 4 bases not matched to a gene. CDR3 nucleotides: TGTGCCTGGAGTGGAAACAGGGGGGAGCCCCAGCATTTT. Its protein product is CAWSGNRGEPQHF.

This clone has just a few counts. J is TRBJ1-5 and V is TRBV5-6; TRBD1 might be the D (5 bases). The CDR3 runs 15 residues. The V end was cut by 2 bases, the J end by 2 bases, with 11 bases between. Germline CDR1 SGHDT, CDR2 YYEEEE. CDR3 residues: CASSFGAVGNQPQHF. Here the CDR3 DNA reads TGTGCCAGCAGCTTCGGGGCAGTGGGCAATCAGCCCCAGCATTTT.

This clone was found a few times. V gene TRBV30 combines with J gene TRBJ2-7; D not certain. The CDR3 runs to 14 residues. The germline V and J ends were trimmed by 2 bases and 2 bases, with 13 bases remaining between them. Germline CDR1 and CDR2: GTSNPN and SVGIG (reference sequence). The CDR3: CAWSHETIAYEQYF. CDR3 in DNA: TGTGCCTGGAGTCACGAGACCATAGCCTACGAGCAGTACTTC.

This clone was seen a few times. The rearrangement joins TRBV10-2 to TRBJ1-2; 7 bases line up with TRBD1. Looked up from germline, CDR1 is WSHSY and CDR2 is SAAADI. Losses at the gene ends were 6 bases for V and 0 bases for J; bases not matched to a gene: 10. The CDR3 loop spans 16 amino acids. CDR3 residues: CASSDNKGTANYGYTF. In nucleotides, the CDR3 is TGCGCCAGCAGCGACAATAAGGGGACAGCTAACTATGGCTACACCTTC.

This chain connects TRBV6-1 to TRBJ2-7; D unresolved. CDR1 is MNHNS, CDR2 SASEGT, per germline. The V gene lost 6 bases and the J gene lost 4 bases, with 13 bases spanning the gap. The CDR3 is 13 residues long. CDR3 bases: TGTGCCAGCAGGGTGGGTGGTTCTTACGAGCAGTACTTC. It yields the protein CASRVGGSYEQYF.

In this sample, this clone turned up a few times. The chain recombines TRBV2 with TRBJ2-6; TRBD1 agrees at 8 bases. V shed 6 bases, J shed 0 bases, and the junction held 10 bases outside the gene matches. CDR1 is SNHLY, CDR2 FYNNEI, per germline. The CDR3 sequence is 18 residues long. The CDR3 nucleotides are TGTGCCAGCAGGGACCAGGGACAGGTTCTCTCTGGGGCCAACGTCCTGACTTTC. Encoded protein: CASRDQGQVLSGANVLTF.

The rearrangement joins TRBV30 to TRBJ1-3, with D hard to call. The V gene's germline CDR1 is GTSNPN and CDR2 SVGIG (reference sequence). Between the trimmed V and J ends, which lost 2 bases and 3 bases, there was a span of 8 bases. This CDR3 contains 13 residues. The CDR3 sequence: CAWSPHVGNTIYF. The CDR3 DNA reads as TGTGCCTGGAGTCCCCACGTTGGAAACACCATATATTTT.

The chain recombines TRBV30 with TRBJ1-2, with unresolved D. V dropped 3 bases and J dropped 12 bases, with 14 bases sitting between them. Germline assignment: CDR1 GTSNPN and CDR2 SVGIG (reference sequence). This CDR3 region has 11 residues. The CDR3 nucleotides read TGTGCCTGGAGCCATGCTCCCCCGAACACCTTC. Translated: CAWSHAPPNTF.

This rearrangement joins TRBV20-1 to TRBJ2-1, with a possible D match to TRBD2 (6 bases). The germline V gene has CDR1 DFQATT and CDR2 SNEGSKA (reference sequence). CDR3 length equals 11 residues. Trimming took off 5 bases at V and 8 bases at J, with 10 bases between the two ends. The CDR3 region is CSAGSGYEQFF. In DNA, the CDR3 is TGCAGTGCTGGGAGCGGGTATGAGCAGTTCTTC.

This clone was seen only a few times. J is TRBJ2-1 and V is TRBV30; TRBD2 matches 12 bases. In germline, CDR1 is GTSNPN, CDR2 SVGIG (reference sequence). CDR3 length: 15 residues. V lost 5 bases, J lost 10 bases, and 12 bases stayed unmatched. This CDR3 is CAWEMETSGSHEQFF. The CDR3 DNA sequence: TGTGCCTGGGAAATGGAGACTAGCGGGAGTCACGAGCAGTTCTTC.

This chain uses TRBV6-5 with TRBJ2-7; 10 bases are a match to TRBD1. V was pared by 5 bases and J by 4 bases, with 5 bases of the junction left unmatched. The CDR3 length is 14 residues. CDR1 and CDR2 from the germline V gene are MNHEY and SVGAGI. The CDR3 coding sequence is TGTGCCAGCAGTCCGGGACAGGGGAGGTACGAGCAGTACTTC. It encodes CASSPGQGRYEQYF.

The chain carries TRBV30 and TRBJ1-1; D call uncertain. The germline CDR1 and CDR2 sequences are GTSNPN and SVGIG (reference sequence). V was cut by 0 bases and J by 1 base, with 6 bases left in between. The CDR3 is made up of 13 amino acids. The CDR3 protein is CAWSVLRNTEAFF. In DNA, the CDR3 is TGTGCCTGGAGTGTACTGAGGAACACTGAAGCTTTCTTT.

This chain joins TRBV25-1 and TRBJ2-5, with D hard to call. There are 14 residues in the CDR3. Trimming shortened V by 2 bases and J by 5 bases, and 12 bases separated the two germline ends. Per germline, CDR1 MGHDK and CDR2 SYGVNS. For the CDR3, the DNA is TGTGCCAGCAGTGAAGCACTCGTCGGGGAGACCCAGTACTTC. Translation gives CASSEALVGETQYF.

This chain joins TRBV25-1 and TRBJ2-1; a weak D match, TRBD2 (6 bases). CDR3 size: 13 residues. Trimming stripped 1 base from V and 6 bases from J, with 7 bases between. Germline loops: CDR1 MGHDK, CDR2 SYGVNS. CDR3 nucleotide sequence: TGTGCCAGCAGTGAATGGAGGGTCAATGAGCAGTTCTTC. As protein: CASSEWRVNEQFF.

This clone was found a few times. This rearrangement joins TRBV6-5 to TRBJ2-1; D uncertain. The CDR3 has 12 residues. In germline, CDR1 is MNHEY, CDR2 SVGAGI. V lost 5 bases and J lost 7, with 9 bases in between. The CDR3: CASSLGRNEQFF. As DNA, the CDR3 is TGTGCCAGCAGTCTAGGCCGGAATGAGCAGTTCTTC.

This clone appeared a few times. V is TRBV29-1 and J is TRBJ1-2; D not resolved. Per the germline V gene, CDR1 is SQVTM and CDR2 is ANQGSEA. This CDR3 comprises 13 residues. V shed 1 base and J shed 6 bases, with 12 bases lying between them. The CDR3 loop is CSVEGEEDDGYTF. For the CDR3, the DNA is TGCAGCGTTGAAGGCGAGGAGGATGATGGCTACACCTTC. The variable domain in full, completed from reference TRBV29-1 and TRBJ1-2, reads SAVISQKPSRDICQRGTSLTIQCQVDSQVTMMFWYRQQPGQSLTLIATANQGSEATYESGFVIDKFPISRPNLTFSTLTVSNMSPEDSSIYLCSVEGEEDDGYTFGSGTRLTVV.

This chain uses TRBV30 with TRBJ1-5, with D perhaps matching TRBD1 (5 bases). Per germline, CDR1 GTSNPN and CDR2 SVGIG (reference sequence). The CDR3 is 13 residues long. V was trimmed by 0 bases and J by 7 bases, leaving 10 bases between them. The CDR3 protein is CAWSVDSMQPQHF. Written as DNA, the CDR3 is TGTGCCTGGAGTGTAGACAGTATGCAGCCCCAGCATTTT. The full variable domain, completed using reference TRBV30 and TRBJ1-5, is SQTIHQWPATLVQPVGSPLSLECTVEGTSNPNLYWYRQAAGRGLQLLFYSVGIGQISSEVPQNLSASRPQDRQFILSSKKLLLSDSGFYLCAWSVDSMQPQHFGDGTRLSIL.

The rearrangement links TRBV6-1 to TRBJ1-2; D unclear. Germline values: CDR1 MNHNS, CDR2 SASEGT. Trimming pared 2 bases from V and 3 bases from J, leaving 13 bases between. The CDR3 sequence is 15 residues long. CDR3 sequence: CASSEWVTGDYGYTF. CDR3 coding DNA: TGTGCCAGCAGTGAATGGGTTACCGGGGACTATGGCTACACCTTC.

V and J are TRBV29-1 and TRBJ2-3, with D hard to call. The CDR3 runs to 13 residues. Trimming removed 3 bases at V and 0 bases at J, with 7 bases between. CDR1 is SQVTM, CDR2 ANQGSEA, per germline. CDR3 protein: CSVDGKSTDTQYF. The CDR3 DNA sequence: TGCAGCGTTGACGGAAAGAGCACAGATACGCAGTATTTT.

The V and J genes are TRBV25-1 and TRBJ2-7; D may be TRBD2 (5 bases). The CDR3 totals 14 residues. With 4 bases removed from V and 3 bases from J, the gap between germline ends came to 13 bases. CDR1 is MGHDK, CDR2 SYGVNS, per germline. CDR3 region: CASSAWGEVYEQYF. CDR3 nucleotide sequence: TGTGCCAGCAGTGCTTGGGGAGAAGTCTACGAGCAGTACTTC.

The V gene is TRBV30, the J gene TRBJ2-7; TRBD2 matches 8 bases. CDR1 and CDR2 from the germline V gene are GTSNPN and SVGIG (reference sequence). CDR3 length: 14 residues. V lost 4 bases, J lost 6 bases, and 11 bases stayed unmatched. CDR3 region: CAWNSGTSLPEQYF. CDR3 in DNA: TGTGCCTGGAACTCCGGGACTAGTTTGCCCGAGCAGTACTTC.

This clone has a handful of counts. The rearrangement uses TRBV6-5 and TRBJ1-2; maybe TRBD1 (5 bases). The CDR3 length is 14 residues. Per germline, CDR1 MNHEY and CDR2 SVGAGI. The ends were cut back, 4 bases at V and 5 bases at J, with 14 bases in the middle. The CDR3 DNA sequence: TGTGCCAGCAGTTCCGTGGGACCGACTTATGGCTACACCTTC. Translated: CASSSVGPTYGYTF.

The chain carries TRBV30 and TRBJ1-5; TRBD1 matches 7 bases. The CDR3 contains 13 residues. J gave up 6 bases and V 3 bases, and 5 bases lay outside the gene matches. The germline V gene has CDR1 GTSNPN and CDR2 SVGIG (reference sequence). DNA of the CDR3: TGTGCCTGGAGGGGGACAGCGGGTCAGCCCCAGCATTTT. Translating gives CAWRGTAGQPQHF.

V gene TRBV5-6 combines with J gene TRBJ1-2; D is perhaps TRBD1 (5 bases). The germline gives CDR1 SGHDT, CDR2 YYEEEE. This CDR3 region has 14 residues. Trimming removed 1 base from V and 5 bases from J, with 12 bases in between. CDR3 DNA: TGTGCCAGCAGCTTGCGGGGGAGGGGATATGGCTACACCTTC. Residues: CASSLRGRGYGYTF.

This clone was picked up one time. This chain links TRBV6-6 with TRBJ2-7, with D uncertain. The CDR3 covers 12 residues. The V end was cut by 6 bases, the J end by 3 bases, with 9 bases between. CDR1 and CDR2 (germline): MNHNY, SVGAGI (reference sequence). CDR3: CASSSNNYEQYF. The CDR3 nucleotides are TGTGCCAGCAGCTCCAACAACTACGAGCAGTACTTC.

V gene TRBV7-2 combines with J gene TRBJ2-5; TRBD1 agrees at 8 bases. The CDR3 has 15 residues. V shed 6 bases, J shed 4 bases, and the junction held 10 bases outside the gene matches. The germline V gene encodes CDR1 SGHTA and CDR2 FQGNSA. The CDR3 protein is CASRPAQGAGETQYF. CDR3 nucleotide sequence: TGTGCCAGCAGGCCTGCCCAGGGGGCGGGAGAGACCCAGTACTTC.

This clone was seen only once. The V gene is TRBV29-1, the J gene TRBJ2-5; tentatively, D is TRBD1 (6 bases). CDR1 is SQVTM and CDR2 is ANQGSEA in the germline V gene. V was cut by 0 bases and J by 1 base, with 15 bases left in between. CDR3 length: 16 amino acids. CDR3 coding DNA: TGCAGCGTTGAAGACATGGACAGACGAATCCAAGAGACCCAGTACTTC. Its translation is CSVEDMDRRIQETQYF.

The chain joins TRBV30 to TRBJ2-1, with a tentative D call TRBD2 (5 bases). Trimming cost V 1 base and J 3 bases, with 16 bases left between them. This CDR3 is built from 16 residues. Germline lookup yields CDR1 GTSNPN and CDR2 SVGIG (reference sequence). For the CDR3, the DNA is TGTGCCTGGAGTGATCCTAGCTTCTTCGGCTACAATGAGCAGTTCTTC. Protein: CAWSDPSFFGYNEQFF. Together with reference TRBV30 and TRBJ2-1, the CDR3 gives the full variable domain: SQTIHQWPATLVQPVGSPLSLECTVEGTSNPNLYWYRQAAGRGLQLLFYSVGIGQISSEVPQNLSASRPQDRQFILSSKKLLLSDSGFYLCAWSDPSFFGYNEQFFGPGTRLTVL.